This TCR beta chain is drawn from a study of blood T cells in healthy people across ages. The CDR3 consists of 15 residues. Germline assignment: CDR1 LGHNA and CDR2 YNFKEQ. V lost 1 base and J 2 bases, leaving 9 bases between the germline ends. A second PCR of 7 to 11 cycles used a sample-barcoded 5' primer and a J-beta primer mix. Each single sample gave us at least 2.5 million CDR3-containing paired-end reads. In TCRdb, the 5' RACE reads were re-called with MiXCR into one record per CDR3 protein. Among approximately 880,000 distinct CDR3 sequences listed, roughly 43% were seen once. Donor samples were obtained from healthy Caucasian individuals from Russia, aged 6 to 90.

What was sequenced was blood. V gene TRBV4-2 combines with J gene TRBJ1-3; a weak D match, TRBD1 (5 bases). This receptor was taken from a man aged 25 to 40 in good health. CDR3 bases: TGTGCCAGCAGCCAAGGCAGGGATCCTGGAAACACCATATATTTT. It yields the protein CASSQGRDPGNTIYF.